This T cell receptor (beta chain) was retrieved from a study of PD-1 blockade in classical Hodgkin lymphoma. Study results and caveats: CD4+ TCR diversity, unlike CD8+, climbed significantly by C4D1. Those achieving complete response showed baseline diversity like newly diagnosed patients.

With regard to this clone: Its antigen is not identified.

Assay used: immunoSEQ multiplex PCR; TCRdb lists only in-frame clones, some missing. The top ten hold roughly 2.8% of the sample, which has roughly 92,000 clones, roughly 90% seen once. Each patient experienced a relapse that followed autologous stem cell transplantation, and brentuximab vedotin exposure varied. Material: peripheral blood mononuclear cells (PBMCs), obtained at baseline. This clonotype was sampled from a human donor with classical Hodgkin lymphoma.

The CDR3 here is CASMEGVLGNTIYF. In DNA, the CDR3 is TGTGCCAGTATGGAGGGGGTCCTCGGGAACACCATATATTTT. V gene TRBV19 combines with J gene TRBJ1-3; TRBD1 might be the D (6 bases). The CDR3 spans 14 residues. CDR1 and CDR2 from the germline V gene are LNHDA and SQIVND (reference sequence). V dropped 7 bases and J dropped 7 bases, with 17 bases sitting between them.